These T cell receptor beta chains were read from a single sample in a study of T-cell memory formation after mild COVID-19. MiXCR, applied by TCRdb to the 5' RACE reads, yields one record per CDR3 protein. The sample yields 140,000 or so distinct CDR3 sequences, more than 13% seen once. Sequenced input: PBMCs or a T cell subset sorted from them (not recorded which). All receptors derive from an adult woman who had mild COVID-19 (a few samples of this study predate the infection). Cell type and time point are not known. Both conserved end residues are part of each CDR3. The D gene is left open where the match is weak. Rows may omit the clone size; those that give it use once, few, many or a size class.

cdr3_length	v_call	d_call	j_call	clone_size	cdr3_aa	cdr3_nt
15	TRBV6-5	.	TRBJ2-7	many	CASSSTPGSSYEQYF	TGTGCCAGCAGTTCAACCCCGGGGAGCTCCTACGAGCAGTACTTC
16	TRBV6-6	TRBD1	TRBJ2-7	many	CASSYSVVQGDYEQYF	TGTGCCAGCAGTTACTCGGTTGTCCAGGGGGATTACGAGCAGTACTTC
12	TRBV7-6	.	TRBJ2-7	few	CASRAARGEQYF	TGTGCCAGCAGGGCCGCACGGGGCGAGCAGTACTTC
15	TRBV7-9	.	TRBJ2-3	.	CASSLAQRLADTQYF	TGTGCCAGCAGCTTAGCGCAACGGTTGGCAGATACGCAGTATTTT
13	TRBV24-1	.	TRBJ1-1	.	CATSDSTNTEAFF	TGTGCCACCAGTGACAGTACGAACACTGAAGCTTTCTTT
14	TRBV11-3	.	TRBJ2-7	few	CASSSTGTLYEQYF	TGTGCCAGCAGCTCCACCGGGACTTTGTACGAGCAGTACTTC
16	TRBV7-2	TRBD2	TRBJ2-3	few	CASSLHGVAGADTQYF	TGTGCCAGCAGCTTACACGGGGTAGCGGGGGCAGATACGCAGTATTTT
17	TRBV7-9	.	TRBJ1-2	.	CASSFPRSGAGLNGYTF	TGTGCCAGCAGCTTTCCTCGATCAGGGGCAGGTTTGAATGGCTACACCTTC
16	TRBV7-6	TRBD1	TRBJ2-3	.	CASSLPSGTVADTQYF	TGTGCCAGCAGCTTGCCCTCCGGGACAGTGGCAGATACGCAGTATTTT
12	TRBV4-1	.	TRBJ2-3	few	CASSQESGTQYF	TGCGCCAGCAGCCAAGAGTCGGGGACGCAGTATTTT
15	TRBV12-3/TRBV12-4	.	TRBJ1-2	.	CASSYRDGHNYGYTF	TGTGCCAGCAGTTACCGGGACGGTCATAACTATGGCTACACCTTC
15	TRBV11-2	.	TRBJ2-5	few	CASSLVYNNQETQYF	TGTGCCAGCAGCTTAGTGTACAACAACCAAGAGACCCAGTACTTC
17	TRBV5-1	.	TRBJ2-3	.	CASSLAIGGRGTDTQYF	TGCGCCAGCAGCTTGGCCATTGGGGGGCGCGGCACAGATACGCAGTATTTT
15	TRBV9	.	TRBJ2-2	.	CASSAFGVSTGELFF	TGTGCCAGCAGCGCCTTCGGGGTATCCACCGGGGAGCTGTTTTTT
16	TRBV11-3	TRBD2	TRBJ2-7	.	CASSPGLAGANYEQYF	TGTGCCAGCAGCCCTGGACTAGCGGGAGCAAACTACGAGCAGTACTTC
13	TRBV11-1	.	TRBJ2-2	few	CASSLIWGGELFF	TGTGCCAGCAGCTTAATTTGGGGCGGGGAGCTGTTTTTT
13	TRBV5-1	.	TRBJ1-1	few	CASSLESATEAFF	TGCGCCAGCAGCTTGGAGTCAGCGACTGAAGCTTTCTTT
16	TRBV2	TRBD2	TRBJ2-3	.	CASSYNRTSGTDTQYF	TGTGCCAGCAGCTACAACAGGACTAGCGGCACAGATACGCAGTATTTT
16	TRBV5-4	TRBD2	TRBJ2-7	few	CASSLEVAGVIIEQYF	TGTGCCAGCAGCTTGGAGGTAGCGGGAGTAATTATCGAGCAGTACTTC
15	TRBV11-2	.	TRBJ2-5	few	CASSPHVTGGETQYF	TGTGCCAGCAGCCCCCACGTGACGGGCGGGGAGACCCAGTACTTC
16	TRBV5-5	.	TRBJ1-5	few	CASSRSPAYSNQPQHF	TGTGCCAGCAGCCGATCCCCGGCATATAGCAATCAGCCCCAGCATTTT
15	TRBV4-1	TRBD1	TRBJ2-1	few	CASSQGLGTGLEQFF	TGCGCCAGCAGCCAAGGATTGGGGACAGGGCTTGAGCAGTTCTTC
14	TRBV5-4	.	TRBJ1-1	.	CASSFRGIGTEAFF	TGTGCCAGCAGCTTCCGGGGGATTGGCACTGAAGCTTTCTTT
14	TRBV29-1	TRBD2	TRBJ2-3	once	CSAVAGSVTDTQYF	TGCAGCGCGGTAGCGGGGTCGGTTACAGATACGCAGTATTTT
17	TRBV15	TRBD1	TRBJ2-5	.	CATSREPPWDSQETQYF	TGTGCCACCAGCAGAGAACCCCCCTGGGACAGCCAAGAGACCCAGTACTTC
15	TRBV20-1	.	TRBJ2-7	few	CSADATQGSSYEQYF	TGCAGTGCTGACGCCACACAGGGATCCTCCTACGAGCAGTACTTC
15	TRBV3-1	.	TRBJ2-7	few	CASSHFRDTSYEQYF	TGTGCCAGCAGCCATTTCAGGGACACCTCCTACGAGCAGTACTTC
18	TRBV6-1	.	TRBJ2-6	.	CASRVPGEASAGANVLTF	TGTGCCAGCAGAGTCCCGGGGGAAGCGTCAGCTGGGGCCAACGTCCTGACTTTC
14	TRBV7-6	.	TRBJ2-2	many	CASSLLEYTGELFF	TGTGCCAGCAGCTTACTTGAATACACCGGGGAGCTGTTTTTT
15	TRBV11-2	.	TRBJ2-3	.	CASSSNRDLIYTQYF	TGTGCCAGCAGCTCCAACCGGGACCTTATCTATACGCAGTATTTT
16	TRBV4-1	.	TRBJ1-1	many	CASSQDISSMNTEAFF	TGCGCCAGCAGCCAAGATATCTCCAGCATGAACACTGAAGCTTTCTTT
12	TRBV6-5	TRBD2	TRBJ2-1	.	CASTKAGGGQFF	TGTGCCAGCACCAAGGCGGGGGGAGGGCAGTTCTTC
14	TRBV13	.	TRBJ2-2	.	CASSLRGHTGELFF	TGTGCCAGCAGCTTAAGAGGGCACACCGGGGAGCTGTTTTTT
14	TRBV6-4	.	TRBJ2-2	.	CASSELGAAGELFF	TGTGCCAGCAGTGAACTTGGGGCAGCCGGGGAGCTGTTTTTT
19	TRBV20-1	TRBD2	TRBJ2-5	.	CSARWRIPGGPIGQETQYF	TGCAGTGCTAGATGGCGTATCCCGGGGGGGCCTATAGGTCAAGAGACCCAGTACTTC
15	TRBV10-3	.	TRBJ1-1	.	CAISEWEGTGTEAFF	TGTGCCATCAGTGAGTGGGAGGGAACGGGTACTGAAGCTTTCTTT
20	TRBV18	.	TRBJ1-5	.	CASSSFGDVLASSGNQPQHF	TGTGCCAGCTCGTCCTTTGGGGACGTACTCGCATCCAGCGGCAATCAGCCCCAGCATTTT
20	TRBV4-3	TRBD2	TRBJ2-2	few	CASSQGLAGLAGGRTGELFF	TGCGCCAGCAGCCAAGGTCTAGCAGGACTAGCGGGAGGTCGTACCGGGGAGCTGTTTTTT
13	TRBV25-1	.	TRBJ1-6	.	CASTWGKNSPLHF	TGTGCCAGCACCTGGGGGAAAAATTCACCCCTCCACTTT
15	TRBV24-1	.	TRBJ2-1	many	CATAPSDSTNNEQFF	TGTGCCACCGCCCCCTCGGACAGTACCAACAATGAGCAGTTCTTC
19	TRBV20-1	TRBD2	TRBJ2-3	few	CSARDDGTSGRAGTDTQYF	TGCAGTGCTAGAGATGACGGGACTAGCGGGAGGGCCGGCACAGATACGCAGTATTTT
14	TRBV3-1	TRBD2	TRBJ2-3	.	CASSATSVADTQYF	TGTGCCAGCAGCGCGACTAGCGTGGCAGATACGCAGTATTTT
17	TRBV29-1	.	TRBJ2-1	.	CSVEDLENSFTYNEQFF	TGCAGCGTTGAAGATCTCGAGAATAGTTTCACCTACAATGAGCAGTTCTTC
16	TRBV7-9	.	TRBJ2-7	.	CASSYHQAVGTYEQYF	TGTGCCAGCAGCTATCACCAGGCTGTAGGGACCTACGAGCAGTACTTC
14	TRBV5-4	TRBD1	TRBJ2-7	.	CASSSATGSYEQYF	TGTGCCAGCAGCTCTGCGACAGGGTCCTACGAGCAGTACTTC
14	TRBV5-4	.	TRBJ2-7	.	CASSLDRADYEQYF	TGTGCCAGCAGCTTGGACAGGGCGGACTACGAGCAGTACTTC
12	TRBV6-5	.	TRBJ1-2	few	CASSPGAYGYTF	TGTGCCAGCAGCCCCGGTGCGTATGGCTACACCTTC
15	TRBV5-1	.	TRBJ2-1	.	CASSLEGGASNEQFF	TGCGCCAGCAGCCTCGAGGGGGGGGCCAGCAATGAGCAGTTCTTC
14	TRBV5-5	TRBD2	TRBJ2-3	.	CASSLVLAGDTQYF	TGTGCCAGCAGCTTGGTACTAGCGGGAGATACGCAGTATTTT
12	TRBV12-3/TRBV12-4	TRBD1	TRBJ2-3	.	CASTDRSDTQYF	TGTGCCAGCACGGACAGGTCAGATACGCAGTATTTT
17	TRBV13	TRBD2	TRBJ2-2	few	CASSSGTKTMNTGELFF	TGTGCCAGCAGCTCCGGGACTAAAACTATGAACACCGGGGAGCTGTTTTTT
14	TRBV20-1	TRBD2	TRBJ2-1	few	CSARTRDYWDEQFF	TGCAGTGCTAGAACAAGGGACTATTGGGATGAGCAGTTCTTC
14	TRBV10-3	.	TRBJ2-7	.	CAISDPSEGYEQYF	TGTGCCATCAGTGACCCTAGCGAGGGTTACGAGCAGTACTTC